The sample holds a few counts of the clone carrying this TCR beta chain. This record belongs to a study of T cells after yellow fever vaccination. From the 5' RACE reads, TCRdb called clonotypes with MiXCR, one entry per CDR3 protein. The sample comprises approximately 550,000 distinct CDR3 sequences, 19% of which are singletons, and around an eighth rests with the top ten. Trimming removed 1 base at V and 5 bases at J, with 12 bases between. CDR1 is SGHTA, CDR2 FQGNSA, per germline. CDR3 length: 15 amino acids. The TCR sequence derives from a man aged 30-40 years who received the YFV17D yellow fever vaccine. The material sequenced was PBMCs, taken 15 days after the yellow fever booster vaccination. V and J are TRBV7-2 and TRBJ2-1; D uncertain. CDR3 amino acids: CASSLGVLAHNEQFF. CDR3 bases: TGTGCCAGCAGCTTAGGAGTTCTTGCTCACAATGAGCAGTTCTTC.